This TCR beta chain was sequenced for a study of T-cell memory formation after mild COVID-19. Germline CDR1 is KGHDR and CDR2 is SFDVKD. The CDR3 length is 15 residues. V lost 1 base and J 3 bases, leaving 8 bases between the germline ends. MiXCR was run by TCRdb on the 5' RACE reads, yielding one entry per CDR3 protein. The sample shows 530,000 or so distinct CDR3 sequences, 17% of them seen only once. This clonotype was seen a few times. V gene TRBV24-1 combines with J gene TRBJ2-2; D is unresolved. The sequence derives from an adult woman who had mild COVID-19 (a few samples of this study predate the infection). Cell type and time point are not known. Sequencing was done on a sample of PBMCs or a T cell subset sorted from them (not recorded which). CDR3 residues: CATSDFSDYTGELFF. The CDR3 DNA follows: TGTGCCACCAGTGATTTCTCGGATTACACCGGGGAGCTGTTTTTT.